What follows are 23 T cell receptor beta chains derived from one specimen sequenced in a study of shared clonotypes between healthy human individuals. Repertoires were generated with immunoSEQ multiplex PCR, while TCRdb's copy carries only in-frame clones and drops some. Here the sample spans approximately 2,000,000 clones, 80% to 95% being singletons. Naive CD8 cells lacked CD45RO and underwent positive selection for CCR7, leaving out terminally differentiated effector memory CD45RA+ cells. Sequencing was carried out using naive CD8+ T cells from PBMCs. The receptors derive from a man younger than 35 in good health. Some clones in this sample may be carry-over from other donors' samples.

As concerns this clone: Other DNA variants within this sample encode the same CDR3. The chain is built from TRBV10-3 and TRBJ2-5; D is unresolved. Germline V lookup: CDR1 ENHRY, CDR2 SYGVKD. The CDR3 totals 13 residues. Trimming cost V 4 bases and J 1 base, with 7 bases left between them. This chain's CDR3 is CAISVAVQETQYF. DNA for the CDR3: TGTGCCATCAGTGTGGCGGTCCAAGAGACCCAGTACTTC.

The chain employs TRBV13 and TRBJ1-2, with a possible D match to TRBD1 (5 bases). CDR1 PRHDT and CDR2 FYEKMQ come from the germline V gene (reference sequence). V dropped 5 bases and J dropped 2 bases, with 18 bases sitting between them. The CDR3 has 16 residues. The chain's CDR3 is CASSSQKGRGNYGYTF. For the CDR3, the DNA is TGTGCCAGCAGCAGCCAAAAGGGACGGGGAAACTATGGCTACACCTTC.

This chain's CDR3 is CASSWGQGSNQPQHF. The CDR3, as DNA: TGTGCCAGCAGTTGGGGACAGGGTAGCAATCAGCCCCAGCATTTT. This sequence joins TRBV6-5 and TRBJ1-5; 9 nucleotides align to TRBD1. The V gene's germline CDR1 is MNHEY and CDR2 SVGAGI. This CDR3 spans 15 amino acids. Losses at the gene ends were 4 bases for V and 0 bases for J; bases not matched to a gene: 1.

This clone came up once. The chain links TRBV6-1 to TRBJ2-3; the match to TRBD2 covers 9 bases. The CDR3 contains 16 residues. The germline CDR1 and CDR2 sequences are MNHNS and SASEGT. Trimming at V came to 2 bases and at J to 3 bases, leaving 6 bases not matched to a gene. The CDR3 sequence is CASSEMAGGLTDTQYF. CDR3 sequence (DNA): TGTGCCAGCAGTGAAATGGCGGGAGGGTTAACAGATACGCAGTATTTT.

V gene TRBV5-8 combines with J gene TRBJ2-1; D is uncertain. This CDR3 has 13 residues. The germline CDR1 and CDR2 sequences are SGHTS and YDEGEE. V was pared by 4 bases and J by 4 bases, with 9 bases between. The CDR3 protein is CASSPNRYNEQFF. The CDR3 DNA reads as TGTGCCAGCAGCCCAAACCGATACAATGAGCAGTTCTTC. The variable domain in full, with the rest retrieved from reference TRBV5-8 and TRBJ2-1, is EAGVTQSPTHLIKTRGQQATLRCSPISGHTSVYWYQQALGLGLQFLLWYDEGEERNRGNFPPRFSGRQFPNYSSELNVNALELEDSALYLCASSPNRYNEQFFGPGTRLTVL.

This rearrangement joins TRBV29-1 to TRBJ2-1, with 8 bases matching TRBD2. The ends lost 6 bases at V and 4 bases at J; junction bases unmatched: 11. CDR3 size: 15 residues. In germline, CDR1 is SQVTM, CDR2 ANQGSEA. In DNA, the CDR3 is TGCAGCGTCCCCGGGAGCGGGAGTGAATACAATGAGCAGTTCTTC. As protein: CSVPGSGSEYNEQFF.

This chain connects TRBV7-9 to TRBJ2-1; 9 bases fit TRBD2. Germline CDR1 is SEHNR and CDR2 is FQNEAQ (reference sequence). Trimming cost V 6 bases and J 2 bases; bases outside gene matches: 5. The CDR3 is 15 residues long. CDR3 DNA sequence: TGTGCCAGCAGTTTTAGCGGGAGCGCCTACAATGAGCAGTTCTTC. Its protein is CASSFSGSAYNEQFF. Full variable domain (rest looked up from reference TRBV7-9 and TRBJ2-1): DTGVSQNPRHKITKRGQNVTFRCDPISEHNRLYWYRQTLGQGPEFLTYFQNEAQLEKSRLLSDRFSAERPKGSFSTLEIQRTEQGDSAMYLCASSFSGSAYNEQFFGPGTRLTVL.

The J gene is TRBJ2-3, the V gene TRBV19; TRBD2 matches 10 bases. Germline V lookup: CDR1 LNHDA, CDR2 SQIVND (reference sequence). This CDR3 contains 14 residues. J lost 0 bases, V lost 7 bases, and 1 base had no gene match. The CDR3 bases are TGTGCCAGTATGACTAGCGGGAGCACAGATACGCAGTATTTT. Protein: CASMTSGSTDTQYF.

This clone appeared a single time. The V call is TRBV7-3, the J call TRBJ2-3, with TRBD1 matching 8 bases. The CDR3 is 15 residues long. J lost 0 bases, V lost 5 bases, and 4 bases had no gene match. CDR1 and CDR2 from the germline V gene are SGHTA and FQGTGA. The CDR3 loop is CASSMTGASTDTQYF. The CDR3 bases are TGTGCCAGCAGCATGACAGGGGCAAGCACAGATACGCAGTATTTT.

This rearrangement joins TRBV9 to TRBJ1-2, with D possibly TRBD1 on 5 matching bases. The CDR3 extends over 15 amino acids. V was trimmed by 4 bases and J by 4 bases, leaving 17 bases between them. Germline CDR1 reads SGDLS; CDR2 reads YYNGEE. The CDR3 here is CASSPGGVPTYGYTF. DNA for the CDR3: TGTGCCAGCAGCCCCGGGGGTGTTCCGACCTATGGCTACACCTTC.

This clone was seen a single time. The chain has TRBV27 and TRBJ1-1; D ambiguous. Per the germline V gene, CDR1 is MNHEY and CDR2 is SMNVEV (reference sequence). CDR3 length equals 15 residues. V was clipped by 3 bases and J by 0 bases, with 11 bases between them. As DNA, the CDR3 is TGTGCCAGCAGTTTGGGAGCTCGACTGAACACTGAAGCTTTCTTT. Translating it yields CASSLGARLNTEAFF.

This sequence joins TRBV5-5 and TRBJ1-1; D is perhaps TRBD1 (5 bases). The CDR3 has 18 residues. V dropped 2 bases and J dropped 3 bases, with 23 bases sitting between them. Per germline, CDR1 SGHKS and CDR2 YYEKEE (reference sequence). The CDR3 loop is CASSFPAGVNRGDTEAFF. The CDR3 DNA follows: TGTGCCAGCAGCTTCCCGGCCGGCGTAAATAGGGGAGACACTGAAGCTTTCTTT.

This chain joins TRBV27 and TRBJ2-2, with a tentative D call TRBD1 (6 bases). From germline, CDR1 is MNHEY and CDR2 SMNVEV (reference sequence). Trimming left V 8 bases short and J 2 bases short, with 18 bases between. CDR3 length: 16 residues. The CDR3 nucleotides are TGTGCCAGCTACTCTCGCCGGGACATTAACACCGGGGAGCTGTTTTTT. Translation: CASYSRRDINTGELFF.

The chain couples TRBV6-1 to TRBJ1-4; tentatively, D is TRBD1 (6 bases). The germline V and J ends were trimmed by 3 bases and 2 bases, with 16 bases remaining between them. Germline loops: CDR1 MNHNS, CDR2 SASEGT. This CDR3 has 17 amino acids. The CDR3 DNA sequence: TGTGCCAGCAGTGACGAGGGGGGGGTAAGCACTAATGAAAAACTGTTTTTT. Encoded protein: CASSDEGGVSTNEKLFF.

This chain uses TRBV11-2 with TRBJ2-6; D may be TRBD2 (5 bases). V lost 5 bases and J 1 base, leaving 21 bases between the germline ends. Germline CDR1 and CDR2: SGHAT and FQNNGV. The CDR3 contains 19 residues. CDR3 nucleotides: TGTGCCAGCAGCCCTAGGACGCCCCGGGAAGTGTCTGGGGCCAACGTCCTGACTTTC. Residues: CASSPRTPREVSGANVLTF.

The chain is built from TRBV9 and TRBJ2-2, with 9 nucleotides matching TRBD1. The CDR3 covers 17 residues. Per germline, CDR1 SGDLS and CDR2 YYNGEE. V dropped 3 bases and J dropped 1; count of bases not matched to a gene: 7. The DNA for the CDR3 is TGTGCCAGCAGCGGAACGACAGGGGGTCTGAACACCGGGGAGCTGTTTTTT. It yields the protein CASSGTTGGLNTGELFF.

The V call is TRBV6-6, the J call TRBJ2-1; TRBD2 matches 7 bases. The CDR3 has 16 residues. Germline CDR1 reads MNHNY; CDR2 reads SVGAGI (reference sequence). J gave up 4 bases and V 0 bases, and 6 bases lay outside the gene matches. The CDR3: CASSYSDEREYNEQFF. For the CDR3, the DNA is TGTGCCAGCAGTTACTCGGATGAGCGGGAATACAATGAGCAGTTCTTC.

This chain links TRBV6-5 with TRBJ2-5, with 8 bases that match TRBD2. Germline lookup yields CDR1 MNHEY and CDR2 SVGAGI. The CDR3 loop spans 15 amino acids. The trim removed 6 bases at V and 4 bases at J, leaving 10 bases unmatched. This CDR3 is CASSPGTSGLETQYF. The CDR3 coding sequence is TGTGCCAGCAGCCCCGGGACTAGTGGGTTAGAGACCCAGTACTTC.

V and J are TRBV23-1 and TRBJ2-7; 9 bases agree with TRBD2. TRBV23-1 carries the ORF label, with uncertain function. The CDR3 covers 18 residues. V trimming: 2 bases; J trimming: 4 bases; junction bases outside the gene matches: 15. The CDR3 sequence is CASSQRDSSIAGDYEQYF. CDR3 bases: TGCGCCAGCAGTCAACGGGACTCCTCTATAGCGGGGGATTACGAGCAGTACTTC.

The rearrangement uses TRBV27 and TRBJ1-2, with D perhaps matching TRBD1 (5 bases). This CDR3 region has 14 residues. Trimming pared 7 bases from V and 4 bases from J, leaving 16 bases between. The germline V gene encodes CDR1 MNHEY and CDR2 SMNVEV (reference sequence). The CDR3 DNA reads as TGTGCCAGCAACAGCCGGGGCGGGGGCTATGGCTACACCTTC. Amino acids: CASNSRGGGYGYTF.

The chain links TRBV6-1 to TRBJ1-2, with 7 bases lining up with TRBD1. The CDR3 spans 14 residues. Germline CDR1 is MNHNS and CDR2 is SASEGT. The ends lost 5 bases at V and 4 bases at J; junction bases unmatched: 7. CDR3 nucleotide sequence: TGTGCCAGCAGTTATACTGGGACAGTCTATGGCTACACCTTC. Its protein product is CASSYTGTVYGYTF.

Comments on this clone: In the same sample, other DNA sequences code for this CDR3. V usage is TRBV27 and J usage is TRBJ2-7; the match to TRBD1 covers 11 bases. V was clipped by 1 base and J by 6 bases; unmatched bases: 2. Per germline, CDR1 MNHEY and CDR2 SMNVEV (reference sequence). The CDR3 loop spans 14 amino acids. For the CDR3, the DNA is TGTGCCAGCAGTTTATTGGGGACAGGGGGCGAGCAGTACTTC. Its protein is CASSLLGTGGEQYF.

This chain links TRBV19 with TRBJ1-1, with TRBD1 matching 9 bases. V was pared by 5 bases and J by 4 bases, with 5 bases of the junction left unmatched. CDR3 length equals 14 residues. Germline values: CDR1 LNHDA, CDR2 SQIVND (reference sequence). The CDR3 spells CASSEQGASTEAFF. The CDR3 DNA is TGTGCCAGTAGTGAACAGGGGGCGAGCACTGAAGCTTTCTTT.